A single sample gave rise to the 31 T cell receptor beta chains below, sequenced in a study of blood T cells in healthy people across ages. Through a sample-barcoded 5' primer and a J-beta primer mix, a second PCR was run for roughly 7 to 11 cycles. In TCRdb, the 5' RACE reads were re-called with MiXCR into one record per CDR3 protein. The sample has around 800,000 distinct CDR3 sequences; around 45% are singletons. The sequenced sample was blood. The origin of the receptors is an elderly man in good health.

This clonotype was detected only a few times. The chain couples TRBV24-1 to TRBJ2-1; D not resolved. The V and J ends lost 9 bases and 8 bases respectively, with 10 bases between them. CDR1 is KGHDR, CDR2 SFDVKD, per germline. The length of the CDR3 is 11 residues. CDR3 loop: CATRFGDEQFF. In nucleotides, the CDR3 is TGTGCCACCCGCTTTGGAGATGAGCAGTTCTTC.

The chain employs TRBV7-9 and TRBJ1-4; D is unresolved. This CDR3 region has 15 residues. The V gene lost 6 bases and the J gene lost 0 bases, with 11 bases spanning the gap. In germline, CDR1 is SEHNR, CDR2 FQNEAQ (reference sequence). CDR3 sequence (DNA): TGTGCCAGCAGTCCATCCAGTCCAACTAATGAAAAACTGTTTTTT. Encoded protein: CASSPSSPTNEKLFF.

This clonotype was observed once. The chain carries TRBV20-1 and TRBJ1-6, with 7 bases identical to TRBD1. The CDR3 extends over 13 amino acids. Germline V gene lookup returns CDR1 DFQATT and CDR2 SNEGSKA (reference sequence). The J segment lost 9 bases and the V segment lost 3 bases, leaving 5 bases of the junction unmatched. CDR3 bases: TGCAGTGCTAGCGACAGGGACCGTTCACCCCTCCACTTT. This translates into CSASDRDRSPLHF.

The rearrangement links TRBV5-6 to TRBJ2-1; the D call may be TRBD1 or TRBD2 (5 bases each). V dropped 2 bases and J dropped 1 base, with 13 bases sitting between them. The CDR3 is 16 amino acids. Germline V CDR1 and CDR2: SGHDT, YYEEEE. CDR3 loop: CASSLEIGGSYNEQFF. In DNA, the CDR3 is TGTGCCAGCAGCTTAGAAATTGGGGGTTCCTACAATGAGCAGTTCTTC.

The chain carries TRBV14 and TRBJ2-3; 7 nucleotides line up with TRBD1. The germline V gene has CDR1 SGHDN and CDR2 FVKESK. The V segment lost 4 bases and the J segment 4 bases; nucleotides outside the gene matches: 8. The CDR3 is 15 amino acids. CDR3: CASSRMTGLADTQYF. CDR3 DNA: TGTGCCAGCAGCCGCATGACAGGGCTAGCAGATACGCAGTATTTT.

This clonotype has more than one count but fewer than ten. The genes are TRBV27 and TRBJ1-6; D remains unclear. V gave up 3 bases and J gave up 5 bases, with 8 bases separating them. Looked up from germline, CDR1 is MNHEY and CDR2 is SMNVEV (reference sequence). The CDR3 spans 14 residues. Written as DNA, the CDR3 is TGTGCCAGCAGTTTGTTCAACCATAATTCACCCCTCCACTTT. Translating gives CASSLFNHNSPLHF.

In this sample, this clonotype turned up a few times. This sequence joins TRBV20-1 and TRBJ2-7, with 7 bases identical to TRBD2. From germline, CDR1 is DFQATT and CDR2 SNEGSKA (reference sequence). The trim removed 0 bases at V and 7 bases at J, leaving 18 bases unmatched. This CDR3 is built from 17 residues. CDR3 nucleotides: TGCAGTGCTAGAGATATTTTTGGCGGACTAGACTACAATGAGCAGTACTTC. Translated, it gives CSARDIFGGLDYNEQYF.

This clonotype has at least ten counts. A read error may be the cause here, since a much bigger clone is one base away. The CDR3 is CSVEVPANEQYF. The CDR3 DNA sequence: TGCAGCGTTGAGGTCCCTGCCAATGAGCAGTACTTC. V gene TRBV29-1 combines with J gene TRBJ2-7; unclear D gene. CDR1 and CDR2 from the germline V gene are SQVTM and ANQGSEA. The ends were cut back, 3 bases at V and 7 bases at J, with 13 bases in the middle. The CDR3 covers 12 residues.

This clonotype has a handful of counts. The chain is built from TRBV6-5 and TRBJ2-7, with TRBD1 matching 9 bases. The V segment lost 0 bases and the J segment 8 bases; nucleotides outside the gene matches: 11. From germline, CDR1 is MNHEY and CDR2 SVGAGI. The CDR3 sequence is 16 residues long. The CDR3 nucleotides read TGTGCCAGCAGTTACTCCTGGGGGACAGGGTCCTATCAGCAGTACTTC. It encodes CASSYSWGTGSYQQYF.

The V gene is TRBV12-3 or TRBV12-4, the J gene TRBJ1-4, with a weak D call TRBD1 (5 bases). Trimming took off 3 bases at V and 7 bases at J, with 18 bases between the two ends. The CDR3 covers 16 residues. The CDR3 nucleotides are TGTGCCAGCAGTTTTGGGGGACTGGAAATGGGTGAAAAACTGTTTTTT. Its translation: CASSFGGLEMGEKLFF.

This rearrangement joins TRBV5-6 to TRBJ2-1, with unresolved D. The CDR3 runs 13 residues. Trimming took 0 bases from V and 8 from J, leaving 9 bases between them. From germline, CDR1 is SGHDT and CDR2 YYEEEE. CDR3 coding DNA: TGTGCCAGCAGCTTGGGACCGACGGATGAGCAGTTCTTC. Amino acids: CASSLGPTDEQFF.

The V call is TRBV28, the J call TRBJ2-7, with TRBD1 as a possible D gene (5 bases). The length of the CDR3 is 15 residues. V lost 5 bases, J lost 1 base, and 15 bases lay in between. The germline gives CDR1 MDHEN, CDR2 SYDVKM. The CDR3 nucleotides are TGTGCCAGCAGTGAACAGGTGACGCTTTCCTACGAGCAGTACTTC. This gives the protein CASSEQVTLSYEQYF. Looking up the rest from reference TRBV28 and TRBJ2-7 gives the full variable domain: DVKVTQSSRYLVKRTGEKVFLECVQDMDHENMFWYRQDPGLGLRLIYFSYDVKMKEKGDIPEGYSVSREKKERFSLILESASTNQTSMYLCASSEQVTLSYEQYFGPGTRLTVT.

The V call is TRBV15, the J call TRBJ1-5; D uncertain. The CDR3 consists of 15 residues. Trimming took 1 base from V and 3 from J, leaving 10 bases between them. CDR1 LNHNV and CDR2 YYDKDF come from the germline V gene (reference sequence). CDR3 bases: TGTGCCACCAGCAGAGCCGAGACAAACAATCAGCCCCAGCATTTT. This sequence encodes CATSRAETNNQPQHF.

This clonotype was counted ten times or more. A much larger clone differs by one base, so this may be a read error. The CDR3, as DNA: TGTGCCAGCAGTTTGGCGGGGGGAGCAGATATGCAGTATTTT. This gives the protein CASSLAGGADMQYF. This chain links TRBV12-3 or TRBV12-4 with TRBJ2-3; 8 bases are a match to TRBD2. This CDR3 contains 14 residues.

This chain links TRBV11-2 with TRBJ2-5, with TRBD2 identical over 15 bases. J lost 5 bases, V lost 5 bases, and 12 bases had no gene match. The germline V gene encodes CDR1 SGHAT and CDR2 FQNNGV. CDR3 length: 18 residues. The CDR3 DNA sequence: TGTGCCAGCAGCACAAGGGGGGGACTAGCGGGAGGTGTGGAGACCCAGTACTTC. The encoded protein is CASSTRGGLAGGVETQYF.

This chain uses TRBV4-3 with TRBJ2-1; 8 bases fit TRBD2. Germline V gene data show CDR1 as LGHNA and CDR2 as YSLEER. V lost 2 bases to trimming and J lost 7 bases; unmatched junction nucleotides: 10. This CDR3 is built from 16 residues. CDR3 bases: TGCGCCAGCAGCCAAAATAGCGGGATAAGAGGGAATGAGCAGTTCTTC. The encoded protein is CASSQNSGIRGNEQFF.

Notes on this clonotype: This may arise from a read error, as a much more abundant clone is one base away. The chain links TRBV15 to TRBJ2-5; 8 nucleotides align to TRBD1. From germline, CDR1 is LNHNV and CDR2 YYDKDF (reference sequence). This CDR3 contains 15 residues. Here the CDR3 DNA reads TGTACCACCAGCAAACTGGACAGGGACCAAGAGACCCAGTACTTC. Translation gives CTTSKLDRDQETQYF.

This sequence joins TRBV20-1 and TRBJ2-1; D is perhaps TRBD1 or TRBD2 (5 bases each). Germline CDR1 reads DFQATT; CDR2 reads SNEGSKA (reference sequence). V was trimmed by 7 bases and J by 7 bases, leaving 23 bases between them. This CDR3 comprises 15 residues. The CDR3 sequence: CSVPFRGGRSNEQFF. CDR3 nucleotides: TGCAGTGTCCCGTTCCGGGGCGGGCGGTCTAATGAGCAGTTCTTC.

The V and J genes are TRBV12-3 or TRBV12-4 and TRBJ2-3; no reliable D call. V lost 3 bases and J 0 bases, leaving 7 bases between the germline ends. There are 14 residues in the CDR3. The CDR3 DNA follows: TGTGCCAGCAGTTTGCCGGCGAGCACAGATACGCAGTATTTT. As protein: CASSLPASTDTQYF.

For this clonotype: It may be a read error: a sequence one base away is much more abundant. The V gene is TRBV7-9, the J gene TRBJ2-7; D not resolved. Trimming shortened V by 5 bases and J by 3 bases, and 5 bases separated the two germline ends. CDR3 size: 11 residues. CDR1 and CDR2 (germline): SEHNR, FQNEAQ (reference sequence). The CDR3 region has the DNA TGTGCCAGCAGCAAAGACTACGAGCAGTACTTC. Protein sequence: CASSKDYEQYF.

The genes are TRBV12-3 or TRBV12-4 and TRBJ2-3; 9 nucleotides align to TRBD1. V lost 6 bases and J lost 5; bases outside the gene matches: 6. This CDR3 has 14 amino acids. The chain's CDR3 is CASRGGQGIDTQYF. The CDR3 nucleotides read TGTGCCAGCAGGGGAGGACAGGGGATAGATACGCAGTATTTT.

The rearrangement links TRBV20-1 to TRBJ2-5; D not certain. V was cut by 0 bases and J by 11 bases, with 16 bases left in between. The CDR3 runs to 13 residues. Germline V gives CDR1 DFQATT, CDR2 SNEGSKA (reference sequence). The CDR3 DNA reads TGCAGTGCTAGAGATCCGCTAAACAATGAGCAGTACTTC. Encoded protein: CSARDPLNNEQYF.

This clonotype has only a few counts. The J gene is TRBJ1-1, the V gene TRBV2; tentatively, D is TRBD1 (5 bases). The CDR3 has 14 amino acids. Trimming pared 6 bases from V and 1 base from J, leaving 12 bases between. Germline V gene lookup returns CDR1 SNHLY and CDR2 FYNNEI. CDR3 nucleotide sequence: TGTGCCAGCAGGAAGGACAAGTCGAACACTGAAGCTTTCTTT. Translating gives CASRKDKSNTEAFF.

This clonotype was observed a handful of times. CDR3 DNA: TGTGCCCTGACACCCGCGGCCACAGATACGCAGTATTTT. Its protein is CALTPAATDTQYF. The chain combines TRBV12-3 or TRBV12-4 with TRBJ2-3, with no clear D. Trimming stripped 11 bases from V and 2 bases from J, with 14 bases between. The CDR3 consists of 13 residues.

The rearrangement joins TRBV12-3 or TRBV12-4 to TRBJ2-3; the D gene is possibly TRBD1 (6 bases). The CDR3 is 13 residues long. Trimming stripped 7 bases from V and 2 bases from J, with 10 bases between. The chain's CDR3 is CASMRQATDTQYF. The CDR3 coding sequence is TGTGCCAGCATGAGACAGGCCACAGATACGCAGTATTTT.

The rearrangement joins TRBV12-3 or TRBV12-4 to TRBJ2-2; D gene ambiguous. V dropped 3 bases and J dropped 6 bases, with 5 bases sitting between them. CDR3 length equals 12 residues. This CDR3 is CASSLGAGELFF. The CDR3 region has the DNA TGTGCCAGCAGTTTGGGTGCCGGGGAGCTGTTTTTT.

For this clonotype: Just one base apart from a much larger clone, this may be a read error. The chain carries TRBV6-4 and TRBJ2-5; tentative D call: TRBD2 (6 bases). Per the germline V gene, CDR1 is MRHNA and CDR2 is SNTAGT. There are 15 residues in the CDR3. V lost 8 bases to trimming and J lost 11 bases, with 27 bases between them. DNA for the CDR3: TGTGCCAGCTCAGCCGAGGCGGGATTATACAATGAGCAGTACTTC. Protein product: CASSAEAGLYNEQYF.

J is TRBJ2-7 and V is TRBV29-1; D possibly corresponds to TRBD1 (5 bases). Germline CDR1 is SQVTM and CDR2 is ANQGSEA. The CDR3 has 13 residues. Trimming pared 6 bases from V and 0 bases from J, leaving 12 bases between. CDR3 in amino acids: CSVRTPNSYEQYF. The CDR3, as DNA: TGCAGCGTAAGGACACCAAACTCCTACGAGCAGTACTTC.

This chain connects TRBV29-1 to TRBJ2-5; 10 bases are shared with TRBD1. With the DNA end fitting TRBJ2-7 better, the J assignment may be wrong. In germline, CDR1 is SQVTM, CDR2 ANQGSEA. This CDR3 is 14 amino acids long. The CDR3 reads CSVAGTGARNEQYF. In nucleotides, the CDR3 is TGCAGCGTTGCTGGGACAGGGGCGAGGAACGAGCAGTACTTC.

The chain joins TRBV20-1 to TRBJ1-2; D is undetermined. V was trimmed by 4 bases and J by 4 bases, leaving 7 bases between them. Germline CDR1 DFQATT, CDR2 SNEGSKA (reference sequence). There are 11 residues in the CDR3. In DNA, the CDR3 is TGCAGTGCTAAAAGGAGCTATGGCTACACCTTC. It is translated as CSAKRSYGYTF.

V and J are TRBV5-4 and TRBJ2-3; D remains ambiguous. Trimming pared 2 bases from V and 0 bases from J, leaving 10 bases between. Germline CDR1 SGHNT, CDR2 YYREEE (reference sequence). This CDR3 contains 15 residues. CDR3 sequence reads: CASSFGGTSTDTQYF. CDR3 in DNA: TGTGCCAGCAGCTTTGGCGGCACTAGCACAGATACGCAGTATTTT.